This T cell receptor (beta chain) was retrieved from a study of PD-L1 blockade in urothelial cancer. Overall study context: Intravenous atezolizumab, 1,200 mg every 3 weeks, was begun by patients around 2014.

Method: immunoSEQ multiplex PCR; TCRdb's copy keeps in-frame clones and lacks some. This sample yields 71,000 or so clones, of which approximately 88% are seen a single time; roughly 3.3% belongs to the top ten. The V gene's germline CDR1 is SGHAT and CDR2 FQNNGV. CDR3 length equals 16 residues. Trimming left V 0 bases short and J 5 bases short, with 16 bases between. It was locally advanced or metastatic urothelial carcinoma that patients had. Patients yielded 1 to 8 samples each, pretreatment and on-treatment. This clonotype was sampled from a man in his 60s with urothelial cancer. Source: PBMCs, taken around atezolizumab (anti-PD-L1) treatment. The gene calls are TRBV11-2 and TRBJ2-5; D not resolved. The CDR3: CASSLDATLAMETQYF. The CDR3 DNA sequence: TGTGCCAGCAGCTTAGATGCGACACTGGCAATGGAGACCCAGTACTTC.